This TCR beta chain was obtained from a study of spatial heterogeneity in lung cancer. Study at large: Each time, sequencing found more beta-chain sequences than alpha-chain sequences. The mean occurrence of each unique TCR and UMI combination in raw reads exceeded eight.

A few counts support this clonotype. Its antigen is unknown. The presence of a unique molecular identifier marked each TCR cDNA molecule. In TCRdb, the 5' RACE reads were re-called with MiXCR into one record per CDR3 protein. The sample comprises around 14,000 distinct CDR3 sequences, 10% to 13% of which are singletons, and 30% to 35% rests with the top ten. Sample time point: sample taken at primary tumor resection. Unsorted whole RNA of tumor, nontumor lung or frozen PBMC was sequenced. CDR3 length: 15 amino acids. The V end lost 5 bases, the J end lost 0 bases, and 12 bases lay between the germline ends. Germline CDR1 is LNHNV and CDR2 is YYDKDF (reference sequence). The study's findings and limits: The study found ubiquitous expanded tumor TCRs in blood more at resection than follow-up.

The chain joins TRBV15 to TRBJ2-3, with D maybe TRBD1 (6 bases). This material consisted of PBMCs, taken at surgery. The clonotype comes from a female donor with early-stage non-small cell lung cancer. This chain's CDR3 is CATSRERGSTDTQYF. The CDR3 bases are TGTGCCACCAGCCGGGAAAGGGGGAGCACAGATACGCAGTATTTT.